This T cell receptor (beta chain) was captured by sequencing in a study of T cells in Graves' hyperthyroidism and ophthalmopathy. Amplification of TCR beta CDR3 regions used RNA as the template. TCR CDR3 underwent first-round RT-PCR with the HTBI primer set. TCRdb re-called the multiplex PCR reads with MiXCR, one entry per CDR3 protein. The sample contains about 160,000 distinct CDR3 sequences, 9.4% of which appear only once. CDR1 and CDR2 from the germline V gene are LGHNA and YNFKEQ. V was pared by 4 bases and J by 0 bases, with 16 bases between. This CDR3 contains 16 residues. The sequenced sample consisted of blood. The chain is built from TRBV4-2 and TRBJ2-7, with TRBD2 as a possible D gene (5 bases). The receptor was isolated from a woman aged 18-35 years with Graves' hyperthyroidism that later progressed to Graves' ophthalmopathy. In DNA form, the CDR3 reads TGTGCCAGCAGCCGGGGTGGAGGTTCCCCCTCCTACGAGCAGTACTTC. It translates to CASSRGGGSPSYEQYF.